This TCR beta chain was profiled in a study of T cells in Graves' hyperthyroidism and ophthalmopathy. General observations from the study: The model's output predicted ophthalmopathy at a median of approximately 6.5 months prior to onset. Expanded thyroid clonotypes (above 0.001) were mostly also found in blood.

The CDR3 has 15 residues. J lost 1 base, V lost 5 bases, and 5 bases had no gene match. Germline CDR1 is MNHNS and CDR2 is SASEGT. Researchers amplified the TCR beta CDR3 regions from RNA transcripts. During a first-round RT-PCR of the TCR CDR3, the HTBI primer set was used. MiXCR, run by TCRdb on the multiplex PCR reads, gives a single entry per CDR3 protein. The data show 690,000 or so distinct CDR3 sequences, roughly a sixth seen once. Turning to this clonotype: The antigen is undetermined.

Sampled blood dates from first hyperthyroidism diagnosis, and it precedes any ophthalmopathy symptoms. PBMCs were obtained from over 8.5 ml fresh peripheral blood. The chain employs TRBV6-1 and TRBJ2-7, with 10 nucleotides matching TRBD1. This TCR came from a woman between 50 and 59 years old with Graves' hyperthyroidism that later progressed to Graves' ophthalmopathy. Sequencing was done on a sample of blood. The CDR3 reads CASSPLGQGSYEQYF. In DNA, the CDR3 is TGTGCCAGCAGTCCTTTGGGACAGGGGTCCTACGAGCAGTACTTC.